This T cell receptor beta chain appears in the sequencing data of a study of technical replicates of blood from a handful of donors. Trimming removed 4 bases at V and 1 base at J, with 8 bases between. The CDR3 length is 13 residues. Per germline, CDR1 SGHRS and CDR2 YFSETQ. This clone was picked up a small number of times. TCRdb's copy holds only in-frame clones and misses some; the assay was immunoSEQ multiplex PCR. The sample consists of roughly 13,000 clones, 80% to 85% of them appearing once. Source material: PBMCs. This clonotype was sampled from a human donor in good health. This sequence joins TRBV5-1 and TRBJ1-1; no definite D call. CDR3 amino acids: CASSLQPNTEAFF. The CDR3 bases are TGCGCCAGCAGCCTACAGCCGAACACTGAAGCTTTCTTT.